Sequencing of this TCR beta chain was carried out in a study of PD-1 blockade in classical Hodgkin lymphoma. The sample's time point: cycle 4 day 1 (C4D1), after 6 weeks of nivolumab. Each patient's relapse followed autologous stem cell transplantation, and brentuximab vedotin exposure varied. This clone was found once. Antigen specificity is unknown. Trimming left V 1 base short and J 0 bases short, with 7 bases between. Germline CDR1 SGHTA, CDR2 FQGNSA. The CDR3 extends over 14 amino acids. Here immunoSEQ multiplex PCR was the method, and the copy in TCRdb shows in-frame clones only, minus some. The sample gives approximately 21,000 clones, around 85% of which show up once; 10% to 15% is in the top ten. General observations from the study: According to reports, newly diagnosed patients had lower baseline TCR diversity than healthy donors, and relapsed/refractory patients had lower baseline TCR diversity still. With CD4+ cells, TCR diversity rose significantly by C4D1, but not with CD8+ cells.

V and J are TRBV7-2 and TRBJ2-7; D not certain. The specimen comprised peripheral blood mononuclear cells (PBMCs), sampled before the fourth cycle of nivolumab. The clonotype was recovered from a human donor with classical Hodgkin lymphoma. CDR3 protein: CASSLVASSYEQYF. The CDR3, as DNA: TGTGCCAGCAGCTTAGTGGCCAGCTCCTACGAGCAGTACTTC.